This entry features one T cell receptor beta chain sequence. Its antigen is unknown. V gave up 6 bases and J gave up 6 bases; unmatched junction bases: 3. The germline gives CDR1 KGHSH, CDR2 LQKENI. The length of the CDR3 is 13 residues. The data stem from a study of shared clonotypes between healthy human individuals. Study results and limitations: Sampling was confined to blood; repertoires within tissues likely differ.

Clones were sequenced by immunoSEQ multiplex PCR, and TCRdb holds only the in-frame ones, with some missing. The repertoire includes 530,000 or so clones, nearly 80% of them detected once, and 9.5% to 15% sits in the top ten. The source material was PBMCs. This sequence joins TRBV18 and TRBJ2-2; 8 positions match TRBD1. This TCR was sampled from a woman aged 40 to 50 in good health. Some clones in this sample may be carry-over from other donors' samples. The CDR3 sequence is CASSPRGPGELFF. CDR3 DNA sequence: TGTGCCAGCTCGCCCAGGGGGCCCGGGGAGCTGTTTTTT.